This T cell receptor (beta chain) stems from a study of T-cell memory formation after mild COVID-19. Overall study findings and caveats: Cross-reactive memory seemingly joined, as some responding clones were found in pre-infection memory.

Notes on this clonotype: Antigen unknown. Mismatch with germline at one junction end may stem from a read error.

CDR3 length equals 17 residues. The authors produced TCR alpha and TCR beta cDNA libraries with sample barcodes and UMIs by 5'RACE using constant-segment primers. TCRdb fed the 5' RACE reads into MiXCR, producing one record per CDR3 protein. The table lists over 130,000 distinct CDR3 sequences, 11% to 15% of them singletons, with about 29% in the top ten. The chain joins TRBV23-1 to TRBJ2-3, with D perhaps matching TRBD1 or TRBD2 (5 bases each). TRBV23-1 belongs to the ORF category, with a function that is uncertain. What was sequenced was PBMCs or a T cell subset sorted from them (not recorded which). This TCR was recovered from an adult woman who had mild COVID-19 (a few samples of this study predate the infection). Cell type and time point are not known. The CDR3 DNA reads as TGCGCCAGCAGTCAATCGCCTGGAAGGGACCGCACATATACGCAGTATTTT. Its protein is CASSQSPGRDRTYTQYF.